This T cell receptor (beta chain) was found in a study of CD8 T cells in Susac syndrome. TCR beta sequencing covered blood CD8+ and CD4+ T cells. On this clonotype itself: The antigen is unknown.

The CDR3 length is 12 residues. In germline, CDR1 is SQVTM, CDR2 ANQGSEA. The V end lost 3 bases, the J end lost 3 bases, and 8 bases lay between the germline ends. Study findings and constraints: Repertoires of Susac syndrome CD4+ T cells lacked clonal expansion.

Random hexamers were used to reverse transcribe the RNA input (0.5 to 1 ug). An immunoSEQ multiplex PCR amplified TCR beta CDR3 over 54 Vbeta and 13 Jbeta. One entry per CDR3 protein, called by TCRdb with MiXCR from the immunoSEQ multiplex PCR reads. The table has about 210,000 distinct CDR3 sequences, about 95% seen once. Sequenced: CD4+ T cells from PBMCs. The TCR originated in a human donor with Susac syndrome. The genes are TRBV29-1 and TRBJ1-2, with D hard to call. CDR3 region: CSVDPADYGYTF. The CDR3 nucleotides are TGCAGCGTTGACCCGGCGGACTATGGCTACACCTTC.